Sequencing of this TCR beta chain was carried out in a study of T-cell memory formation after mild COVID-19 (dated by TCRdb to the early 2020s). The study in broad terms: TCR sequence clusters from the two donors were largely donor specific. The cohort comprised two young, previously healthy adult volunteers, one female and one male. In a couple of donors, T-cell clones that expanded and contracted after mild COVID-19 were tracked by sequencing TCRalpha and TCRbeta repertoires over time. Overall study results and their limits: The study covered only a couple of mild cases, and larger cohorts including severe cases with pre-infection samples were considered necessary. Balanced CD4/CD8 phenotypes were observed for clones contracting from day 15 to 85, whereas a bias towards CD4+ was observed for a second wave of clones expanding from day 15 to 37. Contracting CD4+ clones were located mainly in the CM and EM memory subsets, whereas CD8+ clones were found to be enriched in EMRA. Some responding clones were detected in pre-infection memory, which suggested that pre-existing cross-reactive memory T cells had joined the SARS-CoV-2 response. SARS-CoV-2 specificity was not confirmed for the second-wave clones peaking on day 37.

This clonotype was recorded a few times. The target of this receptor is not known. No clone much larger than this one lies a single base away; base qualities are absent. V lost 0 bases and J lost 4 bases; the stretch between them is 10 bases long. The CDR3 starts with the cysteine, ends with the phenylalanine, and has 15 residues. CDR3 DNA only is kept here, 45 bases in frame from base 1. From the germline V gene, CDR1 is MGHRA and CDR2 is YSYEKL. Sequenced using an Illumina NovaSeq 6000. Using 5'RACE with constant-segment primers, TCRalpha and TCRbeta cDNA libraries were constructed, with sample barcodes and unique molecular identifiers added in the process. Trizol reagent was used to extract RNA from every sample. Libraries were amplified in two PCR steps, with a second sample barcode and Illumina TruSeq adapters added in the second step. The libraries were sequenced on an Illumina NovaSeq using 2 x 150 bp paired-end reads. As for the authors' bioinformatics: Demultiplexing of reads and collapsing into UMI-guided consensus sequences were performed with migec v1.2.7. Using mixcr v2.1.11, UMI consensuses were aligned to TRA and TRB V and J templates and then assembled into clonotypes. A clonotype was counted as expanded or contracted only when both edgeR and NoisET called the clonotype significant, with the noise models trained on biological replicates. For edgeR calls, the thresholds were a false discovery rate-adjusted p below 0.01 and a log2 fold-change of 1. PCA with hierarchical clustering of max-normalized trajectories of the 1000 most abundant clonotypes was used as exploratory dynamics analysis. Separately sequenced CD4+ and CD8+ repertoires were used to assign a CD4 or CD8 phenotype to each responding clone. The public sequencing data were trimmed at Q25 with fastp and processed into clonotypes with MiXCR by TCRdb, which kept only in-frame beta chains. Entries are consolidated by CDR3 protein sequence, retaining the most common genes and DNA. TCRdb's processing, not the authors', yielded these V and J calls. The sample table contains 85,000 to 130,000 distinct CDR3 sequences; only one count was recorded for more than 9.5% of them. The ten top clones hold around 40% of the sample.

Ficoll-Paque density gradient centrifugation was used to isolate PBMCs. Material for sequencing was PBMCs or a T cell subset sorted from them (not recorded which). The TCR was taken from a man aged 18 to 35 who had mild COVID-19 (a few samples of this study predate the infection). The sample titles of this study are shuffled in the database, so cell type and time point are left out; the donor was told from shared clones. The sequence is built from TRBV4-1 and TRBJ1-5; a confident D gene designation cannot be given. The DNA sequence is TGCGCCAGCAGCCAAGAACAGTTTTCAAATCAGCCCCAGCATTTT. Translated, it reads CASSQEQFSNQPQHF.